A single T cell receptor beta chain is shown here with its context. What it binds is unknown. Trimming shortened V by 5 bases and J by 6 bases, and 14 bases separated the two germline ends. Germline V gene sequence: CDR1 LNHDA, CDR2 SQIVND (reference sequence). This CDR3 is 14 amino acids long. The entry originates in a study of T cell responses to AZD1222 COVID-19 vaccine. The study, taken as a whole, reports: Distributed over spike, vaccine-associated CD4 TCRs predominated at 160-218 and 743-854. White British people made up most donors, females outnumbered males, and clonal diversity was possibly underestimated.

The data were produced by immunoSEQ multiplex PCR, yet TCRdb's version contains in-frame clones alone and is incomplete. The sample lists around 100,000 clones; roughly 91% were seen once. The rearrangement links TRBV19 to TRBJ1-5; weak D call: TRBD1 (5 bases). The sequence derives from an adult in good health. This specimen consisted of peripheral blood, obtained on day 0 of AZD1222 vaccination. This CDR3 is CASSFQGLGQPQHF. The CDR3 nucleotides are TGTGCCAGTAGTTTTCAGGGCCTGGGTCAGCCCCAGCATTTT.